The 5 T cell receptor beta chains listed next were all sequenced from one sample in a study of neurological immune-mediated disorders. TCRdb used MiXCR to reprocess the 5' RACE reads, holding one entry per CDR3 protein. The table has approximately 49,000 distinct CDR3 sequences, more than 8% seen once; the top ten hold roughly 1.6%. Regarding time point: longitudinal time-point 1 (baseline). Sequences were obtained from PBMCs. These receptors were collected from a middle-aged woman in good health.

This clonotype was seen repeatedly, ten times or more. The chain uses TRBV9 and TRBJ2-3; 9 nucleotides align to TRBD2. The germline gives CDR1 SGDLS, CDR2 YYNGEE. The CDR3 loop spans 18 amino acids. V lost 0 bases and J lost 0; bases outside the gene matches: 8. The CDR3 sequence: CASSVGSGGFPSTDTQYF. As DNA, the CDR3 is TGTGCCAGCAGCGTAGGTAGCGGGGGTTTCCCCAGCACAGATACGCAGTATTTT.

In this sample, this clonotype turned up many times. CDR3 coding DNA: TGTGCCAGCAGCTTAGAAAGGGACAGGGTCTCCACACCCCTCCACTTT. It encodes CASSLERDRVSTPLHF. The chain is built from TRBV7-2 and TRBJ1-6; 9 bases align to TRBD1. The germline V gene encodes CDR1 SGHTA and CDR2 FQGNSA. The CDR3 length is 16 residues. V was clipped by 1 base and J by 11 bases; unmatched bases: 9.

The J gene is TRBJ1-1, the V gene TRBV12-3 or TRBV12-4; TRBD1 is a possible D gene (6 bases). This CDR3 is 16 amino acids long. Trimming took off 6 bases at V and 0 bases at J, with 17 bases between the two ends. The CDR3 DNA is TGTGCCAGCAGGTCAAGGGGGGAGTGGATGAACACTGAAGCTTTCTTT. This encodes CASRSRGEWMNTEAFF.

This clonotype was counted ten times or more. V and J are TRBV20-1 and TRBJ2-7; D may match TRBD1 or TRBD2 (5 bases each). The CDR3 covers 15 residues. Germline values: CDR1 DFQATT, CDR2 SNEGSKA (reference sequence). V was clipped by 3 bases and J by 7 bases, with 22 bases between them. The CDR3 nucleotides read TGCAGTGCTAGGGCGGACACCGGGCCGAGGGGAGAGCAGTACTTC. Its protein is CSARADTGPRGEQYF.

This clonotype has ten or more counts. The chain carries TRBV20-1 and TRBJ2-7; TRBD2 matches 15 bases. Germline trimming cut 6 bases from V and 4 bases from J; bases unmatched to any gene: 1. The CDR3 runs 13 residues. Germline V gene data show CDR1 as DFQATT and CDR2 as SNEGSKA (reference sequence). The CDR3 nucleotides read TGCAGTGCCGGACTAGCGGGGGGGTACGAGCAGTACTTC. This codes for CSAGLAGGYEQYF.